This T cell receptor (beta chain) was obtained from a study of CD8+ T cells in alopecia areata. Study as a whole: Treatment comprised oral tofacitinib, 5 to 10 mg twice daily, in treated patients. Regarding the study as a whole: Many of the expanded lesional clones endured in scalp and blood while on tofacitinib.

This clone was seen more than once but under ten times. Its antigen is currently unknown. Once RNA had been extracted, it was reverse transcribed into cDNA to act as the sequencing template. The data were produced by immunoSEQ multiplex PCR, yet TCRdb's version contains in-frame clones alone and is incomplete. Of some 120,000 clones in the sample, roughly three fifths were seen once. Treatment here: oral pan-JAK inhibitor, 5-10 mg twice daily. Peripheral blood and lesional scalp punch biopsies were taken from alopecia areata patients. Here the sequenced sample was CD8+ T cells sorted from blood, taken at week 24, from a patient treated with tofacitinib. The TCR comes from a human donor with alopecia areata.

The CDR3 is CASSPTVGFQETQYF. As DNA, the CDR3 is TGTGCCAGCTCCCCTACGGTAGGGTTCCAAGAGACCCAGTACTTC. The gene calls are TRBV18 and TRBJ2-5; no clear D. Trimming shortened V by 6 bases and J by 1 base, and 15 bases separated the two germline ends. The CDR3 extends over 15 amino acids. Germline V gene sequence: CDR1 KGHSH, CDR2 LQKENI.